This TCR beta chain was recovered during a study of Ad26.COV2.S vaccination and SARS-CoV-2 variants. General study points: From the TCR breadth and depth analyses, total T cell responses may have been underestimated. For non-spike TCRs, breadth in vaccine recipients resembled that in placebo recipients. Among vaccine recipients, spike-specific TCR breadth exceeded that of placebo recipients.

The table came from immunoSEQ multiplex PCR; TCRdb's copy has only in-frame clones and leaves some out. The data hold approximately 360,000 clones, with 83% observed a single time. Regarding treatment: some 19 received Ad26.COV2.S at low or high dose, single or two shots; 5 received placebo; per-sample allocation not given. Day 63 after the first injection of vaccine or placebo was the sampling time. This vaccine is an Ad26 vector that expresses the Wuhan-strain SARS-CoV-2 spike. With regard to this clone: What it recognizes is unknown.

The V gene's germline CDR1 is SGDLS and CDR2 YYNGEE. CDR3 length equals 15 residues. The V gene end was trimmed by 3 bases and the J gene end by 2 bases; junction bases not matched to a gene: 3. The sequencing used peripheral blood, collected in a trial of Ad26.COV2.S vaccine versus placebo. This TCR came from a person aged 18-60 years who received the Ad26.COV2.S COVID-19 vaccine or a placebo. This chain uses TRBV9 with TRBJ2-1, with TRBD1 identical over 9 bases. The chain's CDR3 is CASSAGQGAYNEQFF. CDR3 nucleotide sequence: TGTGCCAGCAGCGCGGGACAGGGAGCCTACAATGAGCAGTTCTTC.